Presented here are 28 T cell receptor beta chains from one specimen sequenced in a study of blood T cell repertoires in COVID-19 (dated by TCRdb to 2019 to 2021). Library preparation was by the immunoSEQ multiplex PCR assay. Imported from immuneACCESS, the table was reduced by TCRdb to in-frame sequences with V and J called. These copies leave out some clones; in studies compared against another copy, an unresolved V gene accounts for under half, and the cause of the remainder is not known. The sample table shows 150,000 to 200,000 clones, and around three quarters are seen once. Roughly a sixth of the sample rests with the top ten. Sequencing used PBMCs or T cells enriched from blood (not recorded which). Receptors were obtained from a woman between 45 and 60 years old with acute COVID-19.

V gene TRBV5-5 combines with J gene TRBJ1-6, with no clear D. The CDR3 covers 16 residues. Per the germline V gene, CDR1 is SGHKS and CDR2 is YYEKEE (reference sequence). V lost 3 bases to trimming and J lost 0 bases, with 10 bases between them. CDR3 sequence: CASSSQKGSYNSPLHF. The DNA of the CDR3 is TGTGCCAGCAGCTCACAGAAAGGCTCCTATAATTCACCCCTCCACTTT.

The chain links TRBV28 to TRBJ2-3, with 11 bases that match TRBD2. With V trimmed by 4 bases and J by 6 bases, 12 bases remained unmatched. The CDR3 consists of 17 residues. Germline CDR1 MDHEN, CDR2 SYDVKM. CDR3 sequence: CASSSPTSGGRRDTQYF. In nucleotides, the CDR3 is TGTGCCAGCAGTTCGCCAACTAGCGGGGGTCGCAGGGATACGCAGTATTTT.

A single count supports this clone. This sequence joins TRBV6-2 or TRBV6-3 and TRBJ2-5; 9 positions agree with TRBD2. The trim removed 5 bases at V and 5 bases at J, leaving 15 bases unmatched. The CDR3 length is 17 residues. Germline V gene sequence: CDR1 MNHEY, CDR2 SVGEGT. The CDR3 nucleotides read TGTGCCAGCAGTCCCGGAACCCTAGCGGGGCCGGGGGAGACCCAGTACTTC. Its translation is CASSPGTLAGPGETQYF.

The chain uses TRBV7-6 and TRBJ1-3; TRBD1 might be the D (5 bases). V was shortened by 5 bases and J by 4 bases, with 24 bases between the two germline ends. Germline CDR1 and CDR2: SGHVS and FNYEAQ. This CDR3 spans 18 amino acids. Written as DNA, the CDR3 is TGTGCCAGCAGCCGATACGCCGGCGGGGACTCTTACGGAAACACCATATATTTT. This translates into CASSRYAGGDSYGNTIYF.

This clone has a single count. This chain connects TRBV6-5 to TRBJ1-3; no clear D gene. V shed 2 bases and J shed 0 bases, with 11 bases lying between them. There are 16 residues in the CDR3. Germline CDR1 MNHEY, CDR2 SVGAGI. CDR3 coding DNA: TGTGCCAGCAGTTACGTGAGGCCGATCTCTGGAAACACCATATATTTT. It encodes CASSYVRPISGNTIYF.

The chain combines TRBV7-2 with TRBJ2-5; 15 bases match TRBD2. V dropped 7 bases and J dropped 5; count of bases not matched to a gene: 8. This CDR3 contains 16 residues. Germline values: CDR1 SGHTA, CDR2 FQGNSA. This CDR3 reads CASKRTSGGAQETQYF. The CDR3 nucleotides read TGTGCCAGCAAACGGACTAGCGGGGGGGCCCAGGAGACCCAGTACTTC. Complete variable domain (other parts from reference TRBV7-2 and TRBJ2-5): GAGVSQSPSNKVTEKGKDVELRCDPISGHTALYWYRQSLGQGLEFLIYFQGNSAPDKSGLPSDRFSAERTGGSVSTLTIQRTQQEDSAVYLCASKRTSGGAQETQYFGPGTRLLVL.

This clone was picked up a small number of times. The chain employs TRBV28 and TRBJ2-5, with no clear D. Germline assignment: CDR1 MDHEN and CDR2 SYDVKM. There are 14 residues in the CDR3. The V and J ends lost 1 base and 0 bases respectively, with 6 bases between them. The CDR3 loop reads CASSLSEYQETQYF. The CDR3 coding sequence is TGTGCCAGCAGTTTATCTGAGTACCAAGAGACCCAGTACTTC.

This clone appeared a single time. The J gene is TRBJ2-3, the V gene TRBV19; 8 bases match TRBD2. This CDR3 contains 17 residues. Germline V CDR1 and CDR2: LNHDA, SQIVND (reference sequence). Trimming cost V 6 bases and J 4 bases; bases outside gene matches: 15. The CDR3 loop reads CASRDAGGGSGSDTQYF. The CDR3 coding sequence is TGTGCCAGTAGAGACGCGGGGGGCGGATCGGGTTCAGATACGCAGTATTTT.

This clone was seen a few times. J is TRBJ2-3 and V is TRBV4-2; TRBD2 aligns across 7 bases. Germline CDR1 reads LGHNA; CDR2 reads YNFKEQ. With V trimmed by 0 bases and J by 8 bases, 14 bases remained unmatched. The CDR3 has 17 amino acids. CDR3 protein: CASSQDSASGVRVTQYF. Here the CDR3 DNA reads TGTGCCAGCAGCCAAGATTCGGCCAGCGGGGTTCGAGTTACGCAGTATTTT.

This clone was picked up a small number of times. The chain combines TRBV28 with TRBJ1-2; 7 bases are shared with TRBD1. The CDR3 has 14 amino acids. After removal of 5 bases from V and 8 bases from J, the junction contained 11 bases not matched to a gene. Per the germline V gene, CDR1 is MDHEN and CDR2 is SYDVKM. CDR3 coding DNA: TGTGCCAGCAGTCGTAAGGGGGCAGCTGGAGGCTACACCTTC. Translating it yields CASSRKGAAGGYTF.

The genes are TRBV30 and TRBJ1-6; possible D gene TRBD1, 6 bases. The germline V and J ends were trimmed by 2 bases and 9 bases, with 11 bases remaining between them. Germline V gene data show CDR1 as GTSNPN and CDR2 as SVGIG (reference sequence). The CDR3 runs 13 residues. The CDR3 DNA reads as TGTGCCTGGAGTTTACAGGGTTTTTCACCCCTCCACTTT. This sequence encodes CAWSLQGFSPLHF. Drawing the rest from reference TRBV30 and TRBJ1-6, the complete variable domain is SQTIHQWPATLVQPVGSPLSLECTVEGTSNPNLYWYRQAAGRGLQLLFYSVGIGQISSEVPQNLSASRPQDRQFILSSKKLLLSDSGFYLCAWSLQGFSPLHFGNGTRLTVT.

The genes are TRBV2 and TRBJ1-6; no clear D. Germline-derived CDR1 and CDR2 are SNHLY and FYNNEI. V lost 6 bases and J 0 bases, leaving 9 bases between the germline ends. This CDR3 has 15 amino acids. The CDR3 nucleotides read TGTGCCAGCAGCACAGATAGCTCCTATAATTCACCCCTCCACTTT. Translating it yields CASSTDSSYNSPLHF.

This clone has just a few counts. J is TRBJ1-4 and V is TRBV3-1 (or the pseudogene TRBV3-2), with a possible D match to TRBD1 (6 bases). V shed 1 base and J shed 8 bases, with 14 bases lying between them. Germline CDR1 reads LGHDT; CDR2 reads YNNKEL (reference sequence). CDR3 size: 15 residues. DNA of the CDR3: TGTGCCAGCAGCCAAGGTGGCAGGGGAGGGGAAAAACTGTTTTTT. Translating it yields CASSQGGRGGEKLFF.

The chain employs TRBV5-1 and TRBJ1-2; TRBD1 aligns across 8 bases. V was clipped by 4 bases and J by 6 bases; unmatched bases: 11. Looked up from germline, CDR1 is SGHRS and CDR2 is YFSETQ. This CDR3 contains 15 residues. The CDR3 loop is CASSKGQAGYHGYTF. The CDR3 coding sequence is TGCGCCAGCAGCAAGGGACAGGCTGGGTACCATGGCTACACCTTC.

The CDR3 nucleotides are TGTGCCAGCAGCTTTACAATCGACAGCCAAGAGACCCAGTACTTC. It codes for CASSFTIDSQETQYF. J is TRBJ2-5 and V is TRBV7-9; D is perhaps TRBD1 (5 bases). The CDR3 runs to 15 residues. Germline CDR1 SEHNR, CDR2 FQNEAQ (reference sequence). The V and J ends lost 3 bases and 1 base respectively, with 12 bases between them. The full variable domain, with the rest looked up from reference TRBV7-9 and TRBJ2-5, is DTGVSQNPRHKITKRGQNVTFRCDPISEHNRLYWYRQTLGQGPEFLTYFQNEAQLEKSRLLSDRFSAERPKGSFSTLEIQRTEQGDSAMYLCASSFTIDSQETQYFGPGTRLLVL.

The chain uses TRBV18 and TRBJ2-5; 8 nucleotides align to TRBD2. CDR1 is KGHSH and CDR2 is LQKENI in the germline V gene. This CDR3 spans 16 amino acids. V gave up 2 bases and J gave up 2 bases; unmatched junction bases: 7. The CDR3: CASSPIVSGAQETQYF. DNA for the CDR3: TGTGCCAGCTCACCAATCGTTAGCGGGGCACAAGAGACCCAGTACTTC. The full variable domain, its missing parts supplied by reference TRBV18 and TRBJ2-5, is NAGVMQNPRHLVRRRGQEARLRCSPMKGHSHVYWYRQLPEEGLKFMVYLQKENIIDESGMPKERFSAEFPKEGPSILRIQQVVRGDSAAYFCASSPIVSGAQETQYFGPGTRLLVL.

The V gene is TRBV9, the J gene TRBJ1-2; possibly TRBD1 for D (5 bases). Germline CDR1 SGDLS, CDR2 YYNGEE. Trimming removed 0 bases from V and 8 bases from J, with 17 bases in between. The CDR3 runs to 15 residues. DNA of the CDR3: TGTGCCAGCAGCGTAGGAGGGGTTCAGGCGGGAGGCTACACCTTC. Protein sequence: CASSVGGVQAGGYTF.

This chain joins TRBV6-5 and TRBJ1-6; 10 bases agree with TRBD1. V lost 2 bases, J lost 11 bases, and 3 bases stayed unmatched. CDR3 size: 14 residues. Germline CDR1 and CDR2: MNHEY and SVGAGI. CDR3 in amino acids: CASSYGQGVTPLHF. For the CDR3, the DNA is TGTGCCAGCAGTTACGGACAGGGGGTCACACCCCTCCACTTT.

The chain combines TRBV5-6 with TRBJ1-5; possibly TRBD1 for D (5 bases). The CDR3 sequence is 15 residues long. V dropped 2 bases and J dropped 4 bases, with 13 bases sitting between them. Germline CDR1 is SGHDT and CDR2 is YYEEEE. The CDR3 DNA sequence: TGTGCCAGCAGCTTATTAACAGGATCAAATCAGCCCCAGCATTTT. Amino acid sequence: CASSLLTGSNQPQHF.

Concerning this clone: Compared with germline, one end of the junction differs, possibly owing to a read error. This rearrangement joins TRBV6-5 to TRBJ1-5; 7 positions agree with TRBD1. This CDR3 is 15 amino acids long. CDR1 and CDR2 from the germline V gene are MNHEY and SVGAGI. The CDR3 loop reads CATSQNPGQNQPQHF. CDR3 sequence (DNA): TGTGCCACCAGTCAAAACCCGGGACAGAATCAGCCCCAGCATTTT.

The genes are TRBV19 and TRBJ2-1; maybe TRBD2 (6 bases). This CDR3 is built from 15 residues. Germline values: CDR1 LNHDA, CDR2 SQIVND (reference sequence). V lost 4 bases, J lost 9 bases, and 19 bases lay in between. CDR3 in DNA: TGTGCCAGTAGTACCCCCGGCGTTAGCGGCCCTGAGCAGTTCTTC. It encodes CASSTPGVSGPEQFF.

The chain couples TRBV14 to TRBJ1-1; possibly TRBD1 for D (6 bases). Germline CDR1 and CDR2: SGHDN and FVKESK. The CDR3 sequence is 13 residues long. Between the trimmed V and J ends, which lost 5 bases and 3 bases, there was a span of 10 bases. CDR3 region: CASSTQGYTEAFF. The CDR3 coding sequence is TGTGCCAGCAGCACCCAGGGGTACACTGAAGCTTTCTTT.

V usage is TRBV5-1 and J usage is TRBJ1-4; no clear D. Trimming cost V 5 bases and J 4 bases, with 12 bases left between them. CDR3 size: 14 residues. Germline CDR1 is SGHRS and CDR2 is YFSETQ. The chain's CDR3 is CASSYTTNNEKLFF. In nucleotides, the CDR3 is TGCGCCAGCAGTTACACAACTAATAATGAAAAACTGTTTTTT.

The CDR3 here is CASSDSLREAQPQHF. CDR3 nucleotides: TGTGCCAGCAGTGACTCGCTAAGAGAGGCTCAGCCCCAGCATTTT. This chain uses TRBV6-4 with TRBJ1-5; D remains unclear. This CDR3 has 15 residues. Germline CDR1 reads MRHNA; CDR2 reads SNTAGT. Trimming took off 0 bases at V and 6 bases at J, with 12 bases between the two ends.

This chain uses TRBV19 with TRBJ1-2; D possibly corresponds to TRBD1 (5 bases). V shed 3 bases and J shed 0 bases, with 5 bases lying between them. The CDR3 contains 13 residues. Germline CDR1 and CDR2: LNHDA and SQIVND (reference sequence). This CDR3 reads CASSMTANYGYTF. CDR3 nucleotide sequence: TGTGCCAGTAGTATGACAGCTAACTATGGCTACACCTTC.

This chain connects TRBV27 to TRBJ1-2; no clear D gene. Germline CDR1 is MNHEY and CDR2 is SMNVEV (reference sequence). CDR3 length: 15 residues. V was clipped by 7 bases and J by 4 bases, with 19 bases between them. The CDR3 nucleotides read TGTGCCAGCACTGTCCGGTCGGGTGTAACCTATGGCTACACCTTC. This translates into CASTVRSGVTYGYTF.

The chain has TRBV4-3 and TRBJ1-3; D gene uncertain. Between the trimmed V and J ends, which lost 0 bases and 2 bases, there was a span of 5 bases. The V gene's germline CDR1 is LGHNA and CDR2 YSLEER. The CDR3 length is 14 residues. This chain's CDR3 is CASSQDGPGNTIYF. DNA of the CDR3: TGCGCCAGCAGCCAAGATGGGCCTGGAAACACCATATATTTT.

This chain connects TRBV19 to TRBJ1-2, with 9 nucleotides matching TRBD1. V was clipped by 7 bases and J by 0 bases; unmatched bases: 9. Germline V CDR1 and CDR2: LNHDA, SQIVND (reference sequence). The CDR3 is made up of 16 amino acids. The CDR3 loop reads CASTPGQGPSNYGYTF. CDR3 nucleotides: TGTGCCAGTACTCCGGGACAGGGCCCCTCTAACTATGGCTACACCTTC. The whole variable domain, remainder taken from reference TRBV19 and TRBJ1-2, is DGGITQSPKYLFRKEGQNVTLSCEQNLNHDAMYWYRQDPGQGLRLIYYSQIVNDFQKGDIAEGYSVSREKKESFPLTVTSAQKNPTAFYLCASTPGQGPSNYGYTFGSGTRLTVV.